The 4 T cell receptor beta chains reported below all come from one sample, sequenced in a study of blood T cell repertoires in COVID-19. Some clones are missing from TCRdb's copy, which holds only in-frame ones; the method was immunoSEQ multiplex PCR. The sample records some 310,000 clones, around 90% being singletons. Sequencing input: peripheral blood. These receptors all come from a woman between 40 and 50 years old with COVID-19, enrolled during active disease.

V gene TRBV19 combines with J gene TRBJ1-2; possibly TRBD1 for D (6 bases). Looked up from germline, CDR1 is LNHDA and CDR2 is SQIVND (reference sequence). The CDR3 contains 14 residues. V gave up 5 bases and J gave up 4 bases, with 14 bases separating them. The CDR3 loop reads CASSANRDGYGYTF. The CDR3, as DNA: TGTGCCAGTAGTGCAAACAGGGACGGCTATGGCTACACCTTC.

The V gene is TRBV7-2, the J gene TRBJ2-4; 8 bases fit TRBD1. Germline assignment: CDR1 SGHTA and CDR2 FQGNSA. This CDR3 is built from 14 residues. Trimming took 6 bases from V and 8 from J; bases not matched to a gene: 9. As DNA, the CDR3 is TGTGCCAGCAGAAAGCCAGGGACAGGAGACATTCAGTACTTC. It encodes CASRKPGTGDIQYF.

The V call is TRBV7-9, the J call TRBJ1-3, with D perhaps matching TRBD1 (5 bases). Per germline, CDR1 SEHNR and CDR2 FQNEAQ (reference sequence). CDR3 length equals 13 residues. V lost 10 bases and J 0 bases, leaving 10 bases between the germline ends. The CDR3 sequence is CAIVGGSGNTIYF. CDR3 DNA sequence: TGTGCCATCGTCGGGGGCTCTGGAAACACCATATATTTT.

The chain combines TRBV7-3 with TRBJ1-1; D is perhaps TRBD1 (6 bases). The length of the CDR3 is 14 residues. V gave up 4 bases and J gave up 5 bases, with 14 bases separating them. CDR1 and CDR2 (germline): SGHTA, FQGTGA. This CDR3 reads CASSSYRAKTEAFF. The CDR3 DNA follows: TGTGCCAGCAGCTCCTACAGGGCAAAGACTGAAGCTTTCTTT.